This TCR beta chain is from a study of blood T cell repertoires in COVID-19. Allocation to cohorts depended on clinical history reported by the participants. Deletions cut 2 bases from V and 10 bases from J, with 6 bases between. Per germline, CDR1 MNHNS and CDR2 SASEGT. The CDR3 has 12 amino acids. Assay used: immunoSEQ multiplex PCR; TCRdb lists only in-frame clones, some missing. The data hold 200,000 to 300,000 clones, with 86% observed a single time. The J gene is TRBJ1-6, the V gene TRBV6-1; D call uncertain. Sequenced sample: PBMCs or T cells enriched from blood (not recorded which). This sequence was found in a woman in her thirties or forties with acute COVID-19. The CDR3 region is CASSENGSPLHF. The CDR3 bases are TGTGCCAGCAGTGAAAATGGCTCACCCCTCCACTTT.